This T cell receptor (beta chain) stems from a study of shared clonotypes between healthy human individuals. General study results and limits: Naive CD4 clonotypes were shared across several donors at about 5%.

CDR3 size: 12 residues. Germline loops: CDR1 SNHLY, CDR2 FYNNEI. V lost 6 bases, J lost 4 bases, and 9 bases lay in between. Caucasian adults residing in Nashville, Tennessee made up all the donors. Memory CD4+ cells were the fraction left after CD45RA+ naive selection. The table came from immunoSEQ multiplex PCR; TCRdb's copy has only in-frame clones and leaves some out. The sample includes around 1 million clones, 76% seen only once; the top ten take over 1.3%. The count of this clone is one. What it binds is not known. Specimen: memory CD4+ T cells sorted from blood. Documented subset: CD45RA-negative fraction. The origin of this receptor is a man aged 18 to 30 in good health. The rearrangement uses TRBV2 and TRBJ1-1; TRBD1 is a possible D gene (6 bases). The CDR3 DNA reads as TGTGCCAGCAGGACAGGTGTCACTGAAGCTTTCTTT. It yields the protein CASRTGVTEAFF. The whole variable domain, filled in from reference TRBV2 and TRBJ1-1, reads EPEVTQTPSHQVTQMGQEVILRCVPISNHLYFYWYRQILGQKVEFLVSFYNNEISEKSEIFDDQFSVERPDGSNFTLKIRSTKLEDSAMYFCASRTGVTEAFFGQGTRLTVV.